Below are 11 T cell receptor beta chains sequenced from a single sample in a study of cytomegalovirus exposure and HLA in healthy donors. Primers: 60 Vbeta forward and 13 Jbeta reverse. The method was immunoSEQ multiplex PCR; TCRdb's version includes in-frame clones alone and lacks a portion of them. The top ten hold approximately 1% of the sample, which has around 130,000 clones, 80% to 85% seen once. Sequencing input: PBMCs. The receptors stem from a boy aged 10-17 years in good health and CMV-seronegative.

The rearrangement uses TRBV5-1 and TRBJ2-7; 11 bases are a match to TRBD1. J was trimmed by 3 bases and V by 4 bases; bases with no gene match: 3. Germline CDR1 SGHRS, CDR2 YFSETQ. The length of the CDR3 is 14 residues. CDR3 sequence: CASSGGTGGYEQYF. The CDR3, as DNA: TGCGCCAGCAGCGGAGGGACAGGGGGCTACGAGCAGTACTTC.

The V gene is TRBV4-2, the J gene TRBJ2-7; 9 bases line up with TRBD2. Germline trimming cut 6 bases from V and 9 bases from J; bases unmatched to any gene: 18. The CDR3 runs 16 residues. Germline CDR1 is LGHNA and CDR2 is YNFKEQ. CDR3 nucleotides: TGTGCCAGCAGTCCTTATCGAGGGACTAGCTGGGGGGGGCAGTACTTC. It yields the protein CASSPYRGTSWGGQYF.

In this sample, this clone turned up once. The V call is TRBV25-1, the J call TRBJ2-3, with 12 positions matching TRBD1. V lost 3 bases and J lost 7; bases outside the gene matches: 5. The CDR3 contains 15 residues. CDR1 is MGHDK and CDR2 is SYGVNS in the germline V gene. DNA of the CDR3: TGTGCCAGCAGTGAGGGACAGGGGGCTGGTCATACGCAGTATTTT. It translates to CASSEGQGAGHTQYF.

The rearrangement uses TRBV2 and TRBJ2-3; maybe TRBD2 (5 bases). The germline V and J ends were trimmed by 8 bases and 3 bases, with 12 bases remaining between them. The CDR3 has 13 amino acids. Per the germline V gene, CDR1 is SNHLY and CDR2 is FYNNEI. The DNA of the CDR3 is TGTGCCAGCTCTGCTAGGAGGACAGATACGCAGTATTTT. It encodes CASSARRTDTQYF.

V and J are TRBV30 and TRBJ2-1, with D perhaps matching TRBD1 (6 bases). This CDR3 is 13 amino acids long. Trimming stripped 2 bases from V and 3 bases from J, with 8 bases between. The germline gives CDR1 GTSNPN, CDR2 SVGIG (reference sequence). Written as DNA, the CDR3 is TGTGCCTGGAGTCGGGACATCTACAATGAGCAGTTCTTC. Protein: CAWSRDIYNEQFF.

CDR3 sequence: CAWSVRAPSGANVLTF. CDR3 in DNA: TGTGCCTGGAGTGTGAGGGCCCCCTCTGGGGCCAACGTCCTGACTTTC. The V gene is TRBV30, the J gene TRBJ2-6; possibly TRBD2 for D (5 bases). This CDR3 is built from 16 residues. CDR1 and CDR2 (germline): GTSNPN, SVGIG (reference sequence). V was cut by 0 bases and J by 0 bases, with 9 bases left in between.

This clone was seen only once. The gene calls are TRBV7-8 and TRBJ2-7; no firm D call. This CDR3 has 16 amino acids. Germline V gene data show CDR1 as SGHVS and CDR2 as FQNEAQ. V was cut by 5 bases and J by 2 bases, with 19 bases left in between. The CDR3 nucleotides read TGTGCCAGCAGCCTTCCTTCCGGGTCCCCCACCTACGAGCAGTACTTC. It translates to CASSLPSGSPTYEQYF.

This chain links TRBV4-2 with TRBJ2-5; TRBD2 agrees at 12 bases. Losses at the gene ends were 3 bases for V and 5 bases for J; bases not matched to a gene: 10. CDR3 length: 17 residues. Germline V gives CDR1 LGHNA, CDR2 YNFKEQ. Written as DNA, the CDR3 is TGTGCCAGCAGCCAGGCGACTAGCGGGAGCGGTGGGGAGACCCAGTACTTC. Translating it yields CASSQATSGSGGETQYF.

This rearrangement joins TRBV30 to TRBJ2-5; D uncertain. The end of the DNA fits TRBJ2-7 better, so the J call may be wrong. Germline CDR1 and CDR2: GTSNPN and SVGIG (reference sequence). This CDR3 comprises 17 residues. The CDR3 DNA reads TGTGCCTGGAGTGCTCTTGGGCCAGGCCCGACGTTTGGCGAGCAGTACTTC. Translation gives CAWSALGPGPTFGEQYF.

The J gene is TRBJ1-1, the V gene TRBV29-1, with a possible D match to TRBD1 (5 bases). Germline CDR1 and CDR2: SQVTM and ANQGSEA. The CDR3 loop spans 13 amino acids. Trimming removed 2 bases at V and 10 bases at J, with 17 bases between. CDR3 protein: CSVESLAGIGAFF. DNA for the CDR3: TGCAGCGTTGAATCGTTGGCAGGGATAGGAGCTTTCTTT.

This clone was detected only once. The chain links TRBV6-5 to TRBJ2-1; 10 positions match TRBD2. The CDR3 is 15 amino acids. The germline gives CDR1 MNHEY, CDR2 SVGAGI. With V trimmed by 6 bases and J by 7 bases, 9 bases remained unmatched. The CDR3 sequence is CASSSGLAVVNEQFF. For the CDR3, the DNA is TGTGCCAGCAGCTCCGGACTAGCGGTGGTAAATGAGCAGTTCTTC.